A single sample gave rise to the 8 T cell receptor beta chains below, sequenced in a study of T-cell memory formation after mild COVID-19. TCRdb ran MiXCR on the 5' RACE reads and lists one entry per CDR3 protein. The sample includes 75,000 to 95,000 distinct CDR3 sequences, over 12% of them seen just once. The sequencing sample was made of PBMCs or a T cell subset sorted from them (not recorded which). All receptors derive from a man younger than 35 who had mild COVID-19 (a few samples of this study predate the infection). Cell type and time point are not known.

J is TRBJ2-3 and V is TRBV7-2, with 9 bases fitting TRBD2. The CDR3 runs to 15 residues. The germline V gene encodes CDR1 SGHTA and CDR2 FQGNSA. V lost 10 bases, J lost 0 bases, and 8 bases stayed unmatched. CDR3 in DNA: TGTGCCACCGGGGGCGGGAGGGCGAGCACAGATACGCAGTATTTT. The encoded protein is CATGGGRASTDTQYF.

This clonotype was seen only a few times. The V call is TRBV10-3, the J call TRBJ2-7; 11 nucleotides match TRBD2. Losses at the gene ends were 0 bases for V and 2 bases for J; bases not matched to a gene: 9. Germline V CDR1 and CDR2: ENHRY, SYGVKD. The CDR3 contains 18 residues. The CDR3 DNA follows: TGTGCCATCAGTGAGTCGAGAGTGACTAGCGGGGCCCCCTACGAGCAGTACGTC. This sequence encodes CAISESRVTSGAPYEQYV.

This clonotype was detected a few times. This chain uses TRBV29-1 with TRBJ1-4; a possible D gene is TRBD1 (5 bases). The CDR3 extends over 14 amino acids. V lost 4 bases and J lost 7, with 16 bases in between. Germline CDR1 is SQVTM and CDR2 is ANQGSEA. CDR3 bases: TGCAGCGTTGTTTGGGACGGCGTTAGTGAAAAACTGTTTTTT. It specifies CSVVWDGVSEKLFF.

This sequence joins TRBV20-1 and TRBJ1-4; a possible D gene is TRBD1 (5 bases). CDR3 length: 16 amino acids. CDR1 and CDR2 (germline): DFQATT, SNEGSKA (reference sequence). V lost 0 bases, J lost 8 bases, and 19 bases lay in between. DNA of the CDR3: TGCAGTGCTAGAGACTACACCGGGACCGCCGGGGAAAAACTGTTTTTT. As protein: CSARDYTGTAGEKLFF.

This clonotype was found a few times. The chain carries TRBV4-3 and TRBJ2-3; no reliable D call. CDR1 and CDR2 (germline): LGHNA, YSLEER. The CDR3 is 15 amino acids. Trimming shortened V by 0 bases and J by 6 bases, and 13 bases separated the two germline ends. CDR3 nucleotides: TGCGCCAGCAGCCAAGATGGAAGAGGATCGGATACGCAGTATTTT. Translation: CASSQDGRGSDTQYF.

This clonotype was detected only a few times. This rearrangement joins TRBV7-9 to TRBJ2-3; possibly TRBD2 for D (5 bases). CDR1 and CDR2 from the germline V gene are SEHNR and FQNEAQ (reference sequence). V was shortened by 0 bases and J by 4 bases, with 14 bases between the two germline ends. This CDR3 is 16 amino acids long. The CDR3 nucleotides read TGTGCCAGCAGCTTAGCTGCTTTGGGAGTGGCAGATACGCAGTATTTT. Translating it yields CASSLAALGVADTQYF.

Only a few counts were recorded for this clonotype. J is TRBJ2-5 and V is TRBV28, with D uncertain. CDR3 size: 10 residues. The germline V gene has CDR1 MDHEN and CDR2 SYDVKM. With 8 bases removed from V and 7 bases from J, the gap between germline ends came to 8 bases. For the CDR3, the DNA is TGTGCCAGCGGACCAGGGACCCAGTACTTC. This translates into CASGPGTQYF.

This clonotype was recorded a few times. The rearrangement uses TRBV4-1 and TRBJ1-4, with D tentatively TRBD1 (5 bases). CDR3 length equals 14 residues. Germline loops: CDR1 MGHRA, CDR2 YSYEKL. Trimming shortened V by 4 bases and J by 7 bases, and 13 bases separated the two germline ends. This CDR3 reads CASSPGARGEKLFF. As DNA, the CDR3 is TGCGCCAGCAGCCCCGGGGCGAGGGGTGAAAAACTGTTTTTT.